One sample yielded the 25 T cell receptor beta chains listed below, sequenced in a study of control samples from healthy donors and cancer patients. Clones were sequenced by immunoSEQ multiplex PCR, and TCRdb holds only the in-frame ones, with some missing. There are over 10,000 clones in the sample; about 75% occur only once, and around 8.2% lies in the top ten. Sample: formalin-fixed, paraffin-embedded tissue. Receptors were obtained from a male donor with melanoma.

V and J are TRBV11-3 and TRBJ2-1; D possibly matches TRBD1 or TRBD2 (5 bases each). CDR3 size: 12 residues. V lost 0 bases to trimming and J lost 10 bases, with 7 bases between them. Germline V gives CDR1 SGHNT, CDR2 YENEEA. CDR3 amino acids: CASSLDWGEQFF. Written as DNA, the CDR3 is TGTGCCAGCAGCTTAGATTGGGGGGAGCAGTTCTTC.

The chain is built from TRBV11-3 and TRBJ2-2; D is perhaps TRBD2 (6 bases). This CDR3 comprises 15 residues. V lost 5 bases and J lost 5, with 15 bases in between. In germline, CDR1 is SGHNT, CDR2 YENEEA. The CDR3, as DNA: TGTGCCAGCAGCCCGCTTCGGGGGAGGACCGGGGAGCTGTTTTTT. It encodes CASSPLRGRTGELFF.

The genes are TRBV20-1 and TRBJ1-5; weak D call: TRBD1 (6 bases). The CDR3 covers 17 residues. V was trimmed by 3 bases and J by 1 base, leaving 19 bases between them. CDR1 is DFQATT, CDR2 SNEGSKA, per germline (reference sequence). Here the CDR3 DNA reads TGCAGTGCTAGTCCCTTGAAATCAGGGGACAGCAATCAGCCCCAGCATTTT. Translation: CSASPLKSGDSNQPQHF.

In this sample, this clone turned up a few times. The chain's CDR3 is CASSRTRTSTDTQYF. DNA for the CDR3: TGTGCCAGCAGTCGGACTAGAACTAGCACAGATACGCAGTATTTT. The chain employs TRBV6-2 or TRBV6-3 and TRBJ2-3; 7 bases line up with TRBD2. From germline, CDR1 is MNHEY and CDR2 SVGEGT. The V segment lost 5 bases and the J segment 0 bases; nucleotides outside the gene matches: 5. The CDR3 loop spans 15 amino acids.

The rearrangement uses TRBV7-2 and TRBJ1-1, with TRBD1 identical over 10 bases. J gave up 11 bases and V 1 base, and 4 bases lay outside the gene matches. CDR3 size: 13 residues. CDR1 and CDR2 (germline): SGHTA, FQGNSA. The CDR3 reads CASSLGDRGYAFF. The CDR3 coding sequence is TGTGCCAGCAGCTTAGGGGACAGGGGATACGCTTTCTTT.

This chain uses TRBV7-6 with TRBJ2-7; 8 bases line up with TRBD2. Germline values: CDR1 SGHVS, CDR2 FNYEAQ. The CDR3 has 16 residues. Germline trimming cut 3 bases from V and 3 bases from J; bases unmatched to any gene: 10. As DNA, the CDR3 is TGTGCCAGCAGCTTTCAGCCTCGGGGGGGGTTCTACGAGCAGTACTTC. Translating it yields CASSFQPRGGFYEQYF.

This clone was picked up one time. This chain uses TRBV3-1 (or the pseudogene TRBV3-2) with TRBJ1-2; no reliable D call. Trimming took off 1 base at V and 7 bases at J, with 10 bases between the two ends. CDR3 length equals 13 residues. The germline V gene encodes CDR1 LGHDT and CDR2 YNNKEL (reference sequence). CDR3 loop: CASSQAGRGGYTF. The CDR3 DNA reads as TGTGCCAGCAGCCAAGCTGGGCGAGGTGGCTACACCTTC.

The chain joins TRBV19 to TRBJ1-1; TRBD1 matches 8 bases. V was clipped by 5 bases and J by 5 bases; unmatched bases: 13. The CDR3 contains 16 residues. Germline V CDR1 and CDR2: LNHDA, SQIVND (reference sequence). CDR3 amino acids: CASSGRTGRVKTEAFF. CDR3 DNA: TGTGCCAGTAGTGGCCGGACAGGGCGGGTAAAAACTGAAGCTTTCTTT. Using reference TRBV19 and TRBJ1-1 for the parts outside the CDR3, the full variable domain is DGGITQSPKYLFRKEGQNVTLSCEQNLNHDAMYWYRQDPGQGLRLIYYSQIVNDFQKGDIAEGYSVSREKKESFPLTVTSAQKNPTAFYLCASSGRTGRVKTEAFFGQGTRLTVV.

This chain joins TRBV20-1 and TRBJ1-1; D gene ambiguous. Germline lookup yields CDR1 DFQATT and CDR2 SNEGSKA (reference sequence). This CDR3 spans 11 amino acids. V dropped 3 bases and J dropped 5 bases, with 7 bases sitting between them. CDR3 amino acids: CSASLETEAFF. The CDR3 nucleotides are TGCAGTGCTAGTTTGGAGACTGAAGCTTTCTTT.

The rearrangement links TRBV7-8 to TRBJ1-5; TRBD1 matches 7 bases. CDR3 length: 15 residues. J was trimmed by 0 bases and V by 3 bases; bases with no gene match: 2. Per the germline V gene, CDR1 is SGHVS and CDR2 is FQNEAQ. The CDR3 bases are TGTGCCAGCAGCTTCCGGGACAGTAGCAATCAGCCCCAGCATTTT. The encoded protein is CASSFRDSSNQPQHF.

V is TRBV5-1 and J is TRBJ1-1; D is undetermined. Trimming shortened V by 0 bases and J by 1 base, and 10 bases separated the two germline ends. Germline assignment: CDR1 SGHRS and CDR2 YFSETQ. CDR3 length: 15 residues. CDR3 sequence: CASSLALLANTEAFF. The CDR3, as DNA: TGCGCCAGCAGCTTGGCCTTACTAGCGAACACTGAAGCTTTCTTT.

The V and J genes are TRBV11-3 and TRBJ2-1, with TRBD1 identical over 7 bases. The CDR3 runs 15 residues. The germline CDR1 and CDR2 sequences are SGHNT and YENEEA. With V trimmed by 5 bases and J by 7 bases, 11 bases remained unmatched. CDR3: CASSHNSDRVNEQFF. CDR3 nucleotide sequence: TGTGCCAGCAGCCACAACTCTGACAGGGTTAATGAGCAGTTCTTC.

This clone was observed a handful of times. The genes are TRBV9 and TRBJ2-1; 13 bases align to TRBD2. V lost 3 bases, J lost 0 bases, and 12 bases stayed unmatched. Per germline, CDR1 SGDLS and CDR2 YYNGEE. CDR3 length equals 20 residues. In DNA, the CDR3 is TGTGCCAGCAGCGGTGGGACTAGCGGGGCTCACGGGGTCTCCTACAATGAGCAGTTCTTC. It specifies CASSGGTSGAHGVSYNEQFF.

The V gene is TRBV25-1, the J gene TRBJ1-4; TRBD1 might be the D (6 bases). Germline V gene sequence: CDR1 MGHDK, CDR2 SYGVNS. The CDR3 is 13 residues long. V was shortened by 4 bases and J by 10 bases, with 13 bases between the two germline ends. The CDR3 is CASSVAGEGKLFF. CDR3 nucleotide sequence: TGTGCCAGCAGTGTCGCAGGGGAGGGAAAACTGTTTTTT.

This clone came up a few times. CDR3 coding DNA: TGTGCCAGCAGCAACCAGATGGGTCTAGATACGCAGTATTTT. It codes for CASSNQMGLDTQYF. The chain recombines TRBV9 with TRBJ2-3, with D unclear. The CDR3 is 14 residues long. The V end was cut by 4 bases, the J end by 5 bases, with 14 bases between. The germline V gene encodes CDR1 SGDLS and CDR2 YYNGEE.

The chain joins TRBV3-1 (or the pseudogene TRBV3-2) to TRBJ1-2; tentative D call: TRBD1 (6 bases). Germline V gene sequence: CDR1 LGHDT, CDR2 YNNKEL (reference sequence). The CDR3 loop spans 12 amino acids. The V end lost 5 bases, the J end lost 4 bases, and 8 bases lay between the germline ends. CDR3 sequence: CASSLDSYGYTF. The CDR3 DNA reads as TGTGCCAGCAGCTTGGACAGCTATGGCTACACCTTC.

The CDR3 bases are TGTGCCAGCAGTTACTTGGGACAGGGCGCCACTGAAGCTTTCTTT. Its translation: CASSYLGQGATEAFF. The genes are TRBV6-5 and TRBJ1-1; 9 bases are a match to TRBD1. The CDR3 extends over 15 amino acids. The trim removed 1 base at V and 4 bases at J, leaving 4 bases unmatched. The germline V gene encodes CDR1 MNHEY and CDR2 SVGAGI.

The V and J genes are TRBV7-6 and TRBJ2-2; D is tentatively TRBD1 or TRBD2 (5 bases each). This CDR3 spans 15 amino acids. V was trimmed by 4 bases and J by 2 bases, leaving 11 bases between them. Per the germline V gene, CDR1 is SGHVS and CDR2 is FNYEAQ. The CDR3 spells CASSSGTRNTGELFF. DNA of the CDR3: TGTGCCAGCAGCTCGGGGACGCGAAACACCGGGGAGCTGTTTTTT. Complete variable domain (other parts from reference TRBV7-6 and TRBJ2-2): GAGVSQSPRYKVTKRGQDVALRCDPISGHVSLYWYRQALGQGPEFLTYFNYEAQQDKSGLPNDRFSAERPEGSISTLTIQRTEQRDSAMYRCASSSGTRNTGELFFGEGSRLTVL.

This rearrangement joins TRBV14 to TRBJ2-1; tentative D call: TRBD2 (7 bases). The CDR3 sequence is 15 residues long. CDR1 is SGHDN and CDR2 is FVKESK in the germline V gene. The V gene lost 4 bases and the J gene lost 7 bases, with 17 bases spanning the gap. The chain's CDR3 is CASSPSGGGPNEQFF. CDR3 in DNA: TGTGCCAGCAGCCCCTCGGGCGGGGGCCCTAATGAGCAGTTCTTC.

The chain links TRBV3-1 (or the pseudogene TRBV3-2) to TRBJ2-1, with 10 positions matching TRBD1. After removal of 4 bases from V and 5 bases from J, the junction contained 8 bases not matched to a gene. Germline assignment: CDR1 LGHDT and CDR2 YNNKEL (reference sequence). This CDR3 has 16 residues. CDR3 protein: CASSPYRGTGDNEQFF. CDR3 sequence (DNA): TGTGCCAGCAGCCCCTACAGGGGGACAGGGGACAATGAGCAGTTCTTC.

The chain has TRBV27 and TRBJ1-2; D possibly corresponds to TRBD1 (6 bases). This CDR3 is 13 amino acids long. Germline V gene data show CDR1 as MNHEY and CDR2 as SMNVEV (reference sequence). The V gene lost 4 bases and the J gene lost 6 bases, with 12 bases spanning the gap. The CDR3 loop is CASSWRGPDGYTF. The CDR3 bases are TGTGCCAGCAGTTGGCGGGGGCCGGATGGCTACACCTTC.

The rearrangement uses TRBV6-2 or TRBV6-3 and TRBJ2-1; no definite D call. Trimming pared 1 base from V and 9 bases from J, leaving 10 bases between. Looked up from germline, CDR1 is MNHEY and CDR2 is SVGEGT. This CDR3 has 13 residues. CDR3 sequence (DNA): TGTGCCAGCAGTTACTTACTTACGTTTGAGCAGTTCTTC. As protein: CASSYLLTFEQFF.

J is TRBJ2-5 and V is TRBV7-7; maybe TRBD1 (6 bases). With 5 bases removed from V and 6 bases from J, the gap between germline ends came to 13 bases. This CDR3 comprises 13 residues. Per germline, CDR1 SSHAT and CDR2 FNYEAQ (reference sequence). The CDR3 DNA is TGTGCCAGCAGCCAGGGGAGTGGGCAGACCCAGTACTTC. Its protein product is CASSQGSGQTQYF.

V and J are TRBV7-2 and TRBJ2-3; the D gene is possibly TRBD1 (5 bases). The CDR3 runs 14 residues. Germline V lookup: CDR1 SGHTA, CDR2 FQGNSA. The V gene lost 4 bases and the J gene lost 3 bases, with 11 bases spanning the gap. The CDR3 DNA reads as TGTGCCAGCAGCTCCAGGGCCCTAACAGATACGCAGTATTTT. Its translation is CASSSRALTDTQYF. Full variable domain (outside the CDR3, taken from reference TRBV7-2 and TRBJ2-3): GAGVSQSPSNKVTEKGKDVELRCDPISGHTALYWYRQSLGQGLEFLIYFQGNSAPDKSGLPSDRFSAERTGGSVSTLTIQRTQQEDSAVYLCASSSRALTDTQYFGPGTRLTVL.

This clone was recorded a few times. The chain is built from TRBV5-6 and TRBJ1-2; TRBD1 matches 10 bases. The CDR3 loop spans 16 amino acids. The germline V gene has CDR1 SGHDT and CDR2 YYEEEE. V was clipped by 0 bases and J by 3 bases; unmatched bases: 5. The CDR3 protein is CASSLAGQGGDYGYTF. As DNA, the CDR3 is TGTGCCAGCAGCTTGGCCGGACAGGGGGGAGACTATGGCTACACCTTC.